These 14 T cell receptor beta chains were all obtained from the same sample, sequenced in a study of technical replicates of blood from several donors. Libraries were prepared by immunoSEQ multiplex PCR; TCRdb keeps only in-frame clonotypes and omits some of them. The data show about 13,000 clones, with roughly 77% seen just once and 9% to 15% held by the top ten. Sequenced material: PBMCs. These receptor sequences come from a human donor in good health.

The sample holds one count of this clone. This sequence joins TRBV11-2 and TRBJ2-1, with a tentative D call TRBD1 (6 bases). V lost 5 bases, J lost 9 bases, and 14 bases lay in between. The CDR3 has 13 residues. CDR1 and CDR2 from the germline V gene are SGHAT and FQNNGV. CDR3 DNA: TGTGCCAGCAGCGCCACAGGGTTTGGTGAGCAGTTCTTC. This gives the protein CASSATGFGEQFF.

The rearrangement joins TRBV27 to TRBJ2-7, with TRBD2 matching 12 bases. The CDR3 length is 15 residues. Germline V gene sequence: CDR1 MNHEY, CDR2 SMNVEV (reference sequence). Unmatched junction bases numbered 10, after V lost 7 bases and J lost 6 bases. CDR3 nucleotide sequence: TGTGCCAGCACTCTAAGACGACTAGCGGGAGTCGAGCAGTACTTC. Its translation is CASTLRRLAGVEQYF.

V gene TRBV6-1 combines with J gene TRBJ1-1, with TRBD1 as a possible D gene (5 bases). The CDR3 loop spans 14 amino acids. CDR1 and CDR2 (germline): MNHNS, SASEGT. Between the trimmed V and J ends, which lost 2 bases and 7 bases, there was a span of 14 bases. The CDR3 sequence is CASSEWGGFGEAFF. CDR3 bases: TGTGCCAGCAGTGAATGGGGGGGATTTGGTGAAGCTTTCTTT.

V gene TRBV10-3 combines with J gene TRBJ2-1; 8 positions match TRBD2. With 11 bases clipped from V and 2 bases from J, the junction kept 5 bases outside the gene matches. The CDR3 spans 13 residues. Germline V CDR1 and CDR2: ENHRY, SYGVKD. CDR3 in DNA: TGTGCCGCCGGGGGGGCAACCTACAATGAGCAGTTCTTC. Its translation: CAAGGATYNEQFF.

The chain uses TRBV19 and TRBJ1-5; 10 nucleotides line up with TRBD1. This CDR3 spans 15 amino acids. Germline CDR1 reads LNHDA; CDR2 reads SQIVND (reference sequence). V lost 6 bases and J lost 2; bases outside the gene matches: 4. Written as DNA, the CDR3 is TGTGCCAGTAGCGAGGGGACAGGGGGCAATCAGCCCCAGCATTTT. This translates into CASSEGTGGNQPQHF.

The CDR3, as DNA: TGTGCCAGCAGCCTCGGGGGAAGCTCTGGAAACACCATATATTTT. Translation: CASSLGGSSGNTIYF. The rearrangement joins TRBV5-5 to TRBJ1-3; possibly TRBD1 for D (5 bases). The CDR3 spans 15 residues. Germline CDR1 is SGHKS and CDR2 is YYEKEE (reference sequence). Trimming stripped 4 bases from V and 0 bases from J, with 11 bases between.

This clone was seen more than once but under ten times. The rearrangement uses TRBV19 and TRBJ2-1; perhaps TRBD1 as D (6 bases). Germline V gene sequence: CDR1 LNHDA, CDR2 SQIVND (reference sequence). The CDR3 spans 17 residues. V lost 6 bases and J 8 bases, leaving 26 bases between the germline ends. The CDR3 is CASSSLSVRGGVHEQFF. In DNA, the CDR3 is TGTGCCAGTAGCAGCCTCTCTGTCAGGGGCGGAGTGCATGAGCAGTTCTTC.

V is TRBV11-3 and J is TRBJ2-1, with a possible D match to TRBD2 (6 bases). The length of the CDR3 is 15 residues. V shed 4 bases and J shed 9 bases, with 19 bases lying between them. Per the germline V gene, CDR1 is SGHNT and CDR2 is YENEEA. The CDR3 DNA follows: TGTGCCAGCAGCTCCTCGAGTGGAGCGGGTTTTGAGCAGTTCTTC. Residues: CASSSSSGAGFEQFF.

The J gene is TRBJ1-5, the V gene TRBV10-3; D may be TRBD1 (6 bases). Germline V CDR1 and CDR2: ENHRY, SYGVKD. Between the trimmed V and J ends, which lost 6 bases and 4 bases, there was a span of 7 bases. This CDR3 is built from 12 residues. The CDR3 DNA reads as TGTGCCATCAGCGGACAGAATCAGCCCCAGCATTTT. Its protein is CAISGQNQPQHF.

The genes are TRBV27 and TRBJ1-1; 8 positions match TRBD1. The germline CDR1 and CDR2 sequences are MNHEY and SMNVEV (reference sequence). The CDR3 covers 15 residues. Trimming at V came to 6 bases and at J to 3 bases, leaving 9 bases not matched to a gene. The CDR3 reads CASSNLDRGHTEAFF. DNA of the CDR3: TGTGCCAGCAGCAATCTCGACAGGGGCCACACTGAAGCTTTCTTT.

This clone has only a few counts. V usage is TRBV19 and J usage is TRBJ1-1, with TRBD1 as a possible D gene (5 bases). This CDR3 comprises 14 residues. Trimming took 8 bases from V and 3 from J, leaving 16 bases between them. CDR1 is LNHDA, CDR2 SQIVND, per germline (reference sequence). The CDR3 DNA reads as TGTGCCAGTGGGGCTTTTAGGGTGGACACTGAAGCTTTCTTT. Its translation is CASGAFRVDTEAFF.

The chain uses TRBV5-1 and TRBJ1-3, with 10 bases that match TRBD1. The ends lost 0 bases at V and 2 bases at J; junction bases unmatched: 2. Germline V lookup: CDR1 SGHRS, CDR2 YFSETQ. This CDR3 region has 16 residues. The DNA of the CDR3 is TGCGCCAGCAGCTTGGGGGACAGGGGCGCTGGAAACACCATATATTTT. As protein: CASSLGDRGAGNTIYF.

By sample share, this clone is medium-sized (0.01 to 0.1%). The chain links TRBV5-4 to TRBJ2-3, with TRBD2 matching over 13 bases. CDR3 length: 17 residues. Germline lookup yields CDR1 SGHNT and CDR2 YYREEE (reference sequence). V shed 4 bases and J 2 bases; nucleotides not matched to a gene: 7. CDR3 residues: CASSVRLAGGPTDTQYF. The CDR3 DNA follows: TGTGCCAGCAGCGTGAGACTAGCGGGAGGTCCCACAGATACGCAGTATTTT.

This clone appeared a few times. This chain uses TRBV30 with TRBJ1-1; 9 bases line up with TRBD1. Germline V gives CDR1 GTSNPN, CDR2 SVGIG (reference sequence). The trim removed 3 bases at V and 5 bases at J, leaving 7 bases unmatched. CDR3 length: 14 amino acids. The chain's CDR3 is CAWRLQGARTEAFF. CDR3 sequence (DNA): TGTGCCTGGAGGCTACAGGGGGCGAGGACTGAAGCTTTCTTT.